One and the same sample provided the 27 T cell receptor beta chains below, sequenced in a study of blood T cell repertoires in COVID-19. Produced via immunoSEQ multiplex PCR; TCRdb's table is partial and in-frame only. The sample lists roughly 260,000 clones, about 87% occurring once. The sequencing sample was made of peripheral blood. These receptors were obtained from a man in his sixties who had recovered from COVID-19.

The chain is built from TRBV9 and TRBJ1-5; D is undetermined. The CDR3 runs to 14 residues. Germline V gene data show CDR1 as SGDLS and CDR2 as YYNGEE. V was pared by 4 bases and J by 6 bases, with 14 bases between. The CDR3 loop is CASSPGREGQPQHF. In DNA form, the CDR3 reads TGTGCCAGCAGCCCGGGCCGGGAGGGTCAGCCCCAGCATTTT.

This chain uses TRBV27 with TRBJ1-2; D remains ambiguous. The germline V gene has CDR1 MNHEY and CDR2 SMNVEV (reference sequence). CDR3 size: 13 residues. V was pared by 6 bases and J by 7 bases, with 15 bases between. In DNA form, the CDR3 reads TGTGCCAGCAGCCCCGGTTCGGGTTCTGGCTACACCTTC. This gives the protein CASSPGSGSGYTF.

This chain uses TRBV7-2 with TRBJ2-2, with TRBD2 identical over 7 bases. Germline-derived CDR1 and CDR2 are SGHTA and FQGNSA. V gave up 2 bases and J gave up 5 bases; unmatched junction bases: 11. This CDR3 has 17 amino acids. Here the CDR3 DNA reads TGTGCCAGCAGCTTAACAACTCCGACTAGCAGTACCGGGGAGCTGTTTTTT. Protein: CASSLTTPTSSTGELFF.

V usage is TRBV24-1 and J usage is TRBJ2-1, with 8 nucleotides matching TRBD2. The CDR3 spans 17 residues. CDR1 and CDR2 (germline): KGHDR, SFDVKD. Trimming took 0 bases from V and 7 from J; bases not matched to a gene: 10. The CDR3 protein is CATSDLQIGRGGNEQFF. The CDR3 DNA sequence: TGTGCCACCAGTGATTTGCAAATCGGGAGGGGAGGGAATGAGCAGTTCTTC.

This rearrangement joins TRBV21-1 to TRBJ1-2; TRBD1 is taken as the D call from the table, unchecked against the DNA. TRBV21-1 constitutes a pseudogene. The CDR3 is 18 residues long. The chain's CDR3 is CASSKNSPAMATKSGYTF. The CDR3 region has the DNA TGTGCCAGCAGCAAAAACAGTCCTGCTATGGCTACCAAGTCGGGCTACACCTTC.

V usage is TRBV2 and J usage is TRBJ2-7; 8 bases fit TRBD2. The CDR3 is made up of 15 amino acids. Germline CDR1 SNHLY, CDR2 FYNNEI. V gave up 7 bases and J gave up 2 bases; unmatched junction bases: 10. CDR3 nucleotide sequence: TGTGCCAGCACCGCGTCGACTAGCGCCCCCTACGAGCAGTACTTC. Its protein product is CASTASTSAPYEQYF.

In its sample, this clone was seen once. This chain uses TRBV9 with TRBJ2-3, with D possibly TRBD2 on 5 matching bases. Trimming cost V 5 bases and J 1 base, with 17 bases left between them. The CDR3 consists of 16 residues. Germline assignment: CDR1 SGDLS and CDR2 YYNGEE. The CDR3 is CASSDPGGQGTDTQYF. The DNA for the CDR3 is TGTGCCAGCAGTGACCCCGGCGGGCAGGGCACAGATACGCAGTATTTT. The full variable domain, in which reference TRBV9 and TRBJ2-3 provide the parts outside the CDR3, is DSGVTQTPKHLITATGQRVTLRCSPRSGDLSVYWYQQSLDQGLQFLIQYYNGEERAKGNILERFSAQQFPDLHSELNLSSLELGDSALYFCASSDPGGQGTDTQYFGPGTRLTVL.

The chain employs TRBV3-1 (or the pseudogene TRBV3-2) and TRBJ1-2; 8 positions match TRBD1. The CDR3 is made up of 17 amino acids. The J segment lost 0 bases and the V segment lost 4 bases, leaving 10 bases of the junction unmatched. Germline CDR1 is LGHDT and CDR2 is YNNKEL (reference sequence). CDR3 residues: CASSPRDRGSTNYGYTF. The CDR3 coding sequence is TGTGCCAGCAGCCCCCGCGACAGGGGTTCGACTAACTATGGCTACACCTTC.

This chain connects TRBV7-2 to TRBJ2-1; D possibly corresponds to TRBD1 (6 bases). The CDR3 extends over 15 amino acids. Looked up from germline, CDR1 is SGHTA and CDR2 is FQGNSA. V shed 6 bases and J shed 6 bases, with 18 bases lying between them. CDR3 coding DNA: TGTGCCAGCAGTGCAGCATTGGGGGCTCGCAATGAGCAGTTCTTC. Protein sequence: CASSAALGARNEQFF.

The V call is TRBV7-3, the J call TRBJ2-3; 9 bases map to TRBD2. The length of the CDR3 is 17 residues. Germline V CDR1 and CDR2: SGHTA, FQGTGA. J gave up 1 base and V 1 base, and 6 bases lay outside the gene matches. In DNA form, the CDR3 reads TGTGCCAGCAGCTTAAAGGCGGGGGGGAGCGGCACAGATACGCAGTATTTT. This encodes CASSLKAGGSGTDTQYF.

The chain joins TRBV5-4 to TRBJ1-1, with TRBD1 as a possible D gene (5 bases). The CDR3 loop spans 12 amino acids. V was cut by 4 bases and J by 8 bases, with 12 bases left in between. Germline CDR1 SGHNT, CDR2 YYREEE (reference sequence). The CDR3 nucleotides are TGTGCCAGCAGCCAGGGAAGGAGAGAAGCTTTCTTT. As protein: CASSQGRREAFF.

The count of this clone is one. The J gene is TRBJ2-7, the V gene TRBV4-1; TRBD2 aligns across 7 bases. CDR1 is MGHRA and CDR2 is YSYEKL in the germline V gene. This CDR3 is built from 14 residues. The V segment lost 3 bases and the J segment 4 bases; nucleotides outside the gene matches: 6. The CDR3 spells CASSQMGLLYEQYF. CDR3 in DNA: TGCGCCAGCAGCCAGATGGGACTACTTTACGAGCAGTACTTC.

The chain combines TRBV7-9 with TRBJ2-1; 9 bases align to TRBD2. The germline gives CDR1 SEHNR, CDR2 FQNEAQ (reference sequence). V dropped 6 bases and J dropped 8; count of bases not matched to a gene: 5. The CDR3 totals 13 residues. Here the CDR3 reads CASSPGLAYEQFF. Written as DNA, the CDR3 is TGTGCCAGCAGTCCGGGACTAGCTTATGAGCAGTTCTTC. The complete variable domain, with remaining parts taken from reference TRBV7-9 and TRBJ2-1, reads DTGVSQNPRHKITKRGQNVTFRCDPISEHNRLYWYRQTLGQGPEFLTYFQNEAQLEKSRLLSDRFSAERPKGSFSTLEIQRTEQGDSAMYLCASSPGLAYEQFFGPGTRLTVL.

A note on this clone: The sample contains more than one DNA sequence encoding this CDR3. The J gene is TRBJ2-2, the V gene TRBV5-1; 8 bases match TRBD1. V gave up 4 bases and J gave up 3 bases; unmatched junction bases: 5. The V gene's germline CDR1 is SGHRS and CDR2 YFSETQ. This CDR3 has 15 amino acids. CDR3 in DNA: TGCGCCAGCAGCCTGGACAGGGCGGACACCGGGGAGCTGTTTTTT. Its protein is CASSLDRADTGELFF.

The V call is TRBV19, the J call TRBJ2-7; perhaps TRBD1 as D (5 bases). Germline loops: CDR1 LNHDA, CDR2 SQIVND (reference sequence). This CDR3 is built from 13 residues. V lost 10 bases and J lost 7, with 20 bases in between. The CDR3 DNA sequence: TGTGCCACCGCCTGGGTAGGGGAAGGGGAGCAGTACTTC. Its protein is CATAWVGEGEQYF.

J is TRBJ2-7 and V is TRBV24-1, with D maybe TRBD1 (6 bases). The V gene's germline CDR1 is KGHDR and CDR2 SFDVKD. There are 12 residues in the CDR3. Trimming shortened V by 9 bases and J by 0 bases, and 8 bases separated the two germline ends. The CDR3 here is CATADSSYEQYF. The DNA of the CDR3 is TGTGCCACCGCGGACAGCTCCTACGAGCAGTACTTC.

This clone was recorded only once. This CDR3 is also generated by other DNA sequences in the sample. V usage is TRBV24-1 and J usage is TRBJ2-5; D is ambiguous. Germline assignment: CDR1 KGHDR and CDR2 SFDVKD. This CDR3 region has 14 residues. V was cut by 3 bases and J by 2 bases, with 9 bases left in between. Here the CDR3 DNA reads TGTGCCACCAGTGATCGAGACACTCAAGAGACCCAGTACTTC. It is translated as CATSDRDTQETQYF.

This clone was observed a handful of times. The chain uses TRBV12-5 and TRBJ1-5; possible D gene TRBD1, 5 bases. The V gene's germline CDR1 is LGHNT and CDR2 FRNRAP. The CDR3 covers 12 residues. V was trimmed by 6 bases and J by 5 bases, leaving 8 bases between them. The DNA for the CDR3 is TGTGCTAGTGGCCGGGGGGATCAGCCCCAGCATTTT. Protein: CASGRGDQPQHF.

This clone showed up many times. The chain combines TRBV27 with TRBJ1-2, with 7 nucleotides matching TRBD1. The CDR3 loop spans 15 amino acids. Germline-derived CDR1 and CDR2 are MNHEY and SMNVEV (reference sequence). Trimming cost V 6 bases and J 0 bases; bases outside gene matches: 7. CDR3 sequence (DNA): TGTGCCAGCAGGACCATGGACAGGCCTAACTATGGCTACACCTTC. Translating it yields CASRTMDRPNYGYTF.

V is TRBV6-5 and J is TRBJ2-7; tentatively, D is TRBD1 (5 bases). The CDR3 is made up of 13 amino acids. From germline, CDR1 is MNHEY and CDR2 SVGAGI. Trimming pared 4 bases from V and 2 bases from J, leaving 9 bases between. CDR3 amino acids: CASSSTVPYEQYF. In nucleotides, the CDR3 is TGTGCCAGCAGTTCGACAGTTCCCTACGAGCAGTACTTC.

The V gene is TRBV28, the J gene TRBJ1-4, with unresolved D. V shed 4 bases and J shed 2 bases, with 14 bases lying between them. CDR3 size: 16 residues. Germline V gives CDR1 MDHEN, CDR2 SYDVKM. The DNA of the CDR3 is TGTGCCAGCAGTTCTTACTATAGAGGGACTAATGAAAAACTGTTTTTT. It encodes CASSSYYRGTNEKLFF.

This rearrangement joins TRBV6-5 to TRBJ2-1; 9 bases align to TRBD2. With 4 bases clipped from V and 7 bases from J, the junction kept 5 bases outside the gene matches. The CDR3 covers 14 residues. CDR1 and CDR2 (germline): MNHEY, SVGAGI. The CDR3 here is CASSSGLAGNEQFF. CDR3 in DNA: TGTGCCAGCAGTTCTGGGCTAGCGGGGAATGAGCAGTTCTTC.

The rearrangement uses TRBV7-2 and TRBJ1-2; 10 nucleotides match TRBD1. Losses at the gene ends were 5 bases for V and 7 bases for J; bases not matched to a gene: 7. Germline CDR1 and CDR2: SGHTA and FQGNSA. CDR3 length equals 14 residues. The CDR3 coding sequence is TGTGCCAGCAGCCCACCCGGGACAGGGGCTGGCTACACCTTC. Its protein product is CASSPPGTGAGYTF.

V gene TRBV7-9 combines with J gene TRBJ2-5; 9 bases align to TRBD1. The length of the CDR3 is 18 residues. J gave up 5 bases and V 3 bases, and 16 bases lay outside the gene matches. Germline-derived CDR1 and CDR2 are SEHNR and FQNEAQ (reference sequence). The CDR3, as DNA: TGTGCCAGCAGCTTTAGGCCGGGCGGGACAGGGCGAGTCGAGACCCAGTACTTC. Translating it yields CASSFRPGGTGRVETQYF.

This clone has more than one count but fewer than ten. The rearrangement links TRBV12-5 to TRBJ1-5; no definite D call. The germline CDR1 and CDR2 sequences are LGHNT and FRNRAP. This CDR3 comprises 18 residues. V was shortened by 2 bases and J by 0 bases, with 17 bases between the two germline ends. The CDR3 nucleotides are TGTGCTAGTGGTTTGTGCCGTGGTGCAGTGTATAGCAATCAGCCCCAGCATTTT. It encodes CASGLCRGAVYSNQPQHF.

The chain has TRBV3-1 (or the pseudogene TRBV3-2) and TRBJ1-2; 10 bases agree with TRBD1. With V trimmed by 4 bases and J by 6 bases, 5 bases remained unmatched. The CDR3 sequence is 14 residues long. CDR1 LGHDT and CDR2 YNNKEL come from the germline V gene (reference sequence). The DNA of the CDR3 is TGTGCCAGCAGCCCATGGACAGGGGGAGATGGCTACACCTTC. It encodes CASSPWTGGDGYTF.

This rearrangement joins TRBV5-4 to TRBJ2-7, with 7 bases that match TRBD1. V trimming: 0 bases; J trimming: 4 bases; junction bases outside the gene matches: 7. CDR3 length equals 15 residues. Germline assignment: CDR1 SGHNT and CDR2 YYREEE (reference sequence). The CDR3 sequence is CASSLVGTGDYEQYF. The CDR3 DNA follows: TGTGCCAGCAGCTTGGTCGGCACAGGGGATTACGAGCAGTACTTC.